The present T cell receptor (beta chain) was sequenced within a study of T cell changes during pregnancy in multiple sclerosis. This table comes from immunoSEQ multiplex PCR, and its TCRdb copy is limited to in-frame clones, with some not included. Here the sample spans approximately 46,000 clones, 90% being singletons. V lost 2 bases to trimming and J lost 0 bases, with 13 bases between them. From germline, CDR1 is SEHNR and CDR2 FQNEAQ (reference sequence). The CDR3 has 16 residues. This receptor was taken from a female donor in good health, enrolled as a control in a pregnancy study. This specimen was peripheral blood, taken after pregnancy. V gene TRBV7-9 combines with J gene TRBJ1-1, with TRBD1 as a possible D gene (5 bases). The DNA for the CDR3 is TGTGCCAGCAGCTTATGGTCAGGGCCGATGAACACTGAAGCTTTCTTT. As protein: CASSLWSGPMNTEAFF. The full variable domain, rest sourced from reference TRBV7-9 and TRBJ1-1, is DTGVSQNPRHKITKRGQNVTFRCDPISEHNRLYWYRQTLGQGPEFLTYFQNEAQLEKSRLLSDRFSAERPKGSFSTLEIQRTEQGDSAMYLCASSLWSGPMNTEAFFGQGTRLTVV.